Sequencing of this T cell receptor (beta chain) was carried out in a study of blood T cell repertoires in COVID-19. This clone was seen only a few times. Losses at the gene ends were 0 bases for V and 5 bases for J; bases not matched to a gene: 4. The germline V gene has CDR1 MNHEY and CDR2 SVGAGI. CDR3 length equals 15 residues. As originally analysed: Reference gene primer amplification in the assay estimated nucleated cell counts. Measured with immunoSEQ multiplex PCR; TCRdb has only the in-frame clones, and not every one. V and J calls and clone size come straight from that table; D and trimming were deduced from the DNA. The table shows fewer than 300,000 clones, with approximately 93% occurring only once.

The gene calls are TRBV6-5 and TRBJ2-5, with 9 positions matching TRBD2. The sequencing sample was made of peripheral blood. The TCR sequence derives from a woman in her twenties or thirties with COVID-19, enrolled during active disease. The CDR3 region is CASSYSEAGGETQYF. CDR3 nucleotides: TGTGCCAGCAGTTACTCGGAGGCGGGAGGGGAGACCCAGTACTTC.